This record concerns one TCR beta chain sequence. These data come from a study of sequential checkpoint blockade in melanoma. Across the whole study: Randomization was 1:1 between first-line nivolumab→ipilimumab and ipilimumab→nivolumab.

This CDR3 contains 12 residues. The V end was cut by 5 bases, the J end by 1 base, with 5 bases between. Germline assignment: CDR1 MNHGY and CDR2 SAAAGT. Treatment noted: randomized to nivolumab then ipilimumab (arm A) or the reverse (arm B). Data came from immunoSEQ multiplex PCR; TCRdb stores just in-frame clones and leaves some out. The data show several thousand clones, about 23% seen once. The specimen comprised tumor tissue (inferred from file names), sampled from a patient given nivolumab and ipilimumab in sequence. The clonotype was recovered from a human donor with melanoma. The chain carries TRBV6-8 and TRBJ1-1; D remains ambiguous. In nucleotides, the CDR3 is TGTGCCAGCAGTAGACAGAACACTGAAGCTTTCTTT. It translates to CASSRQNTEAFF.